The entry below describes one TCR beta chain. These data are taken from a study of T cell changes during pregnancy in multiple sclerosis. Repertoires were generated with immunoSEQ multiplex PCR, while TCRdb's copy carries only in-frame clones and drops some. The table includes tens of thousands of clones, about 94% detected once. This TCR was sampled from a female donor with multiple sclerosis, enrolled in a pregnancy study. Sequenced here: CD8+ T cells from peripheral blood mononuclear cells, sampled after pregnancy.

Here the CDR3 DNA reads TGTGCCAGCAGTTGGATGACCGGGACTAGCCACAATGAGCAGTTCTTC. Translated, it gives CASSWMTGTSHNEQFF. This rearrangement joins TRBV28 to TRBJ2-1, with 9 bases lining up with TRBD2. CDR3 length equals 16 residues. Germline-derived CDR1 and CDR2 are MDHEN and SYDVKM. Trimming took 4 bases from V and 5 from J; bases not matched to a gene: 9. Using reference TRBV28 and TRBJ2-1 for the parts outside the CDR3, the full variable domain is DVKVTQSSRYLVKRTGEKVFLECVQDMDHENMFWYRQDPGLGLRLIYFSYDVKMKEKGDIPEGYSVSREKKERFSLILESASTNQTSMYLCASSWMTGTSHNEQFFGPGTRLTVL.